This entry describes one TCR beta chain. This specimen belongs to a study of blood T cell repertoires in COVID-19. Authors' processing steps: Counts of nucleated cells, estimated from reference gene primer amplification, were obtained. The table came from immunoSEQ multiplex PCR; TCRdb's copy has only in-frame clones and leaves some out. D and trimming were read from the DNA, whereas the V and J calls and clone size are those reported in that table. The repertoire holds around 190,000 clones, about four fifths seen once, with 3% to 3.5% in the top ten. Trimming pared 3 bases from V and 2 bases from J, leaving 8 bases between. The length of the CDR3 is 13 residues. The V gene's germline CDR1 is LNHNV and CDR2 YYDKDF (reference sequence). Contact with a PCR-confirmed or clinician-diagnosed COVID-19 case occurred within 2 weeks of entry.

This sequence originates from a woman aged 25 to 39 who had been exposed to COVID-19. Sequencing used PBMCs or T cells enriched from blood (not recorded which). This chain joins TRBV15 and TRBJ2-7, with D maybe TRBD1 (5 bases). CDR3 loop: CATSSGAAYEQYF. In DNA form, the CDR3 reads TGTGCCACCAGCAGTGGGGCCGCCTACGAGCAGTACTTC.